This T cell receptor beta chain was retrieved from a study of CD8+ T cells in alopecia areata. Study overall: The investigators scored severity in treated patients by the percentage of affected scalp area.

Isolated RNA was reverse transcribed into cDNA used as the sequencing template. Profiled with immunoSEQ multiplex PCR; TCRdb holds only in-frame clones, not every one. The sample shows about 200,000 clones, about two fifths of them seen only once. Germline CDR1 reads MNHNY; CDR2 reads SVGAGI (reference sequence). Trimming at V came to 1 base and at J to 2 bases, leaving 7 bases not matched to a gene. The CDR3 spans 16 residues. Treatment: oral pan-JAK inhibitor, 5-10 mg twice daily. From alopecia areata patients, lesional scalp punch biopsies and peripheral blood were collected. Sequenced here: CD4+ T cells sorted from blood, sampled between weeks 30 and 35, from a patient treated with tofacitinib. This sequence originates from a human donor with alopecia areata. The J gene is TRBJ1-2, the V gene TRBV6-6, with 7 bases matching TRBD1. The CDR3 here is CASSYYGQEPNYGYTF. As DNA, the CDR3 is TGTGCCAGCAGTTACTACGGACAGGAACCCAACTATGGCTACACCTTC.